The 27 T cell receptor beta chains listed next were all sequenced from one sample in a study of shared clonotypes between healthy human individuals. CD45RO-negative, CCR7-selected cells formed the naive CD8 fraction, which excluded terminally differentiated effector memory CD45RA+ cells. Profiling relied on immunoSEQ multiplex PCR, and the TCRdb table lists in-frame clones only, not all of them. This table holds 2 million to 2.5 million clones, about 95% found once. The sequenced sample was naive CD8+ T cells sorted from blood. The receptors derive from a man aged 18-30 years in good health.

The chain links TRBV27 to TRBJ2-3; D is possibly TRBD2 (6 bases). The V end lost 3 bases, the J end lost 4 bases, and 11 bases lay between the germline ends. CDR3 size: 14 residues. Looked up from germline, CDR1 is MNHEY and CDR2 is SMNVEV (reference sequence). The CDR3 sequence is CASSLLGEADTQYF. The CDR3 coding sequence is TGTGCCAGCAGTTTGTTGGGGGAGGCAGATACGCAGTATTTT.

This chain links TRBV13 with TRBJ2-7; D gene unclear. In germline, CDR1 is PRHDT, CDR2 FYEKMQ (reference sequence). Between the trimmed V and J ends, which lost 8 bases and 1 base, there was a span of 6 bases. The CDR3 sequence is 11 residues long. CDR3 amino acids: CASGISYEQYF. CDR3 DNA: TGTGCCAGCGGCATTTCCTACGAGCAGTACTTC.

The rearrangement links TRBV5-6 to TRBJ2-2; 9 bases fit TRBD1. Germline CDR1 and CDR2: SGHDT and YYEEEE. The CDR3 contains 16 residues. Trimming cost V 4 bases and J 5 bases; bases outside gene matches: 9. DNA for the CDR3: TGTGCCAGCAGCCGGGAATGGACAGGGGTAACCGGGGAGCTGTTTTTT. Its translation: CASSREWTGVTGELFF. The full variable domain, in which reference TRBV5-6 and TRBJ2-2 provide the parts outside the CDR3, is DAGVTQSPTHLIKTRGQQVTLRCSPKSGHDTVSWYQQALGQGPQFIFQYYEEEERQRGNFPDRFSGHQFPNYSSELNVNALLLGDSALYLCASSREWTGVTGELFFGEGSRLTVL.

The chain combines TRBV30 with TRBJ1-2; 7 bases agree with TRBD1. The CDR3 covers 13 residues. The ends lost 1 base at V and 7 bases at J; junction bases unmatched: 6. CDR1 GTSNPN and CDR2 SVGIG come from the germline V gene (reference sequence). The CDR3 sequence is CAWSASGGLGYTF. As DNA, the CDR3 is TGTGCCTGGAGTGCCTCAGGGGGTCTTGGCTACACCTTC.

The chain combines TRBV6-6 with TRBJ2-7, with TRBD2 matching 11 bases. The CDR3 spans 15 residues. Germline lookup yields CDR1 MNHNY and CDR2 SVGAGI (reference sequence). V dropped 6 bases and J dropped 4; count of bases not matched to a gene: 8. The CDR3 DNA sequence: TGTGCCAGCAGCGCGAAGTGGACTAGCGGGTACGAGCAGTACTTC. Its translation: CASSAKWTSGYEQYF.

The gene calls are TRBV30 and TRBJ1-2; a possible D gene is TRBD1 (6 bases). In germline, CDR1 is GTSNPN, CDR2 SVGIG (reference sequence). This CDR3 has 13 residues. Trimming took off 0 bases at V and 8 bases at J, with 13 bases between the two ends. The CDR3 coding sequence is TGTGCCTGGAGTGTTTGGGGGGCAGGGGGCTACACCTTC. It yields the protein CAWSVWGAGGYTF.

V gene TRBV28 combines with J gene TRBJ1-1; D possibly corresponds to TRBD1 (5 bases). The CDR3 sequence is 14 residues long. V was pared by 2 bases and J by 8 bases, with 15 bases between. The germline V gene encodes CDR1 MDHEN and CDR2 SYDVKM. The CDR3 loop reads CASSLTGTTNEAFF. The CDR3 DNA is TGTGCCAGCAGTTTAACCGGGACTACTAACGAAGCTTTCTTT.

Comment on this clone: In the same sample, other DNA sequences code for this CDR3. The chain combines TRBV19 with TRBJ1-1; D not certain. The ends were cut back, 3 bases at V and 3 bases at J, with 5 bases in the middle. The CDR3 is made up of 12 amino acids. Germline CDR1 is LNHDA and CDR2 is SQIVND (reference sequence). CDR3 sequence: CASSILDTEAFF. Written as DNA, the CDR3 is TGTGCCAGTAGTATCTTGGACACTGAAGCTTTCTTT.

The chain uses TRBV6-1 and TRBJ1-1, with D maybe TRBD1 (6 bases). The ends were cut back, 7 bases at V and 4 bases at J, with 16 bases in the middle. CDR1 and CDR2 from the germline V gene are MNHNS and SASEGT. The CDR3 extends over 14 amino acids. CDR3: CASISGGGFTEAFF. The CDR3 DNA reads TGTGCCAGCATCTCGGGGGGGGGCTTCACTGAAGCTTTCTTT.

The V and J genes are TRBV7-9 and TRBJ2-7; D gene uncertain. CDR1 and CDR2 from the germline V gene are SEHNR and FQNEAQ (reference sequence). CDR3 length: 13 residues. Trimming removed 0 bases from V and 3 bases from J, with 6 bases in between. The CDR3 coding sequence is TGTGCCAGCAGCTTAGCTCCGGACTACGAGCAGTACTTC. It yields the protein CASSLAPDYEQYF.

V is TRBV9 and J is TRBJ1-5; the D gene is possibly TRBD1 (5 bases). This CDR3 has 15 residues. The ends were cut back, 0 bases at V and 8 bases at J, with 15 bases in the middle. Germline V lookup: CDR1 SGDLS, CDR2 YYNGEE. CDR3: CASSVAGLNWEPQHF. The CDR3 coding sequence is TGTGCCAGCAGCGTAGCAGGGTTGAACTGGGAGCCCCAGCATTTT.

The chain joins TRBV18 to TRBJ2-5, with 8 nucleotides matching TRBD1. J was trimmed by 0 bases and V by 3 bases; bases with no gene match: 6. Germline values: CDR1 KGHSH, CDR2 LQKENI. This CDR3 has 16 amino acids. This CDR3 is CASSPSPGQDQETQYF. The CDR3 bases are TGTGCCAGCTCACCTTCGCCGGGACAGGACCAAGAGACCCAGTACTTC.

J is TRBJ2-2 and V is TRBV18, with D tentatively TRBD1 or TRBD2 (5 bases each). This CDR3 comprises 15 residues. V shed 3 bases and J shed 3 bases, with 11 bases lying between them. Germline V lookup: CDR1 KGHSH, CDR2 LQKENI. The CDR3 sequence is CASSPPGRDTGELFF. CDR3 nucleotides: TGTGCCAGCTCACCTCCAGGGCGGGACACCGGGGAGCTGTTTTTT.

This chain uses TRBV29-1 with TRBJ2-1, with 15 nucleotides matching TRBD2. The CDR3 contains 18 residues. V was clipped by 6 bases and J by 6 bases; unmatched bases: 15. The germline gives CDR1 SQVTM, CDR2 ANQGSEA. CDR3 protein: CSVPGLAGGLVWGNEQFF. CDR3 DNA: TGCAGCGTCCCGGGACTAGCGGGAGGCCTGGTTTGGGGCAATGAGCAGTTCTTC.

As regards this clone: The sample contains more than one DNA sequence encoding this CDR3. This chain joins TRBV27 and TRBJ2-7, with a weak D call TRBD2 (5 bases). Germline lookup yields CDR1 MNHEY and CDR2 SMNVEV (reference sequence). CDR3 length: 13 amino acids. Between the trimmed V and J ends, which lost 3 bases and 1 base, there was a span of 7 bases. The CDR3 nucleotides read TGTGCCAGCAGTTTCGGGGAATCCTACGAGCAGTACTTC. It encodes CASSFGESYEQYF.

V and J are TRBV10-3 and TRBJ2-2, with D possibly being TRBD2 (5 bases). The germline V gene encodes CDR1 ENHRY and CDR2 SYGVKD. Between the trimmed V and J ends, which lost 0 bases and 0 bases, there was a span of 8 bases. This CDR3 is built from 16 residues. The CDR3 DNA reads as TGTGCCATCAGTGAGTCGTTACTAGCGAACACCGGGGAGCTGTTTTTT. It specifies CAISESLLANTGELFF.

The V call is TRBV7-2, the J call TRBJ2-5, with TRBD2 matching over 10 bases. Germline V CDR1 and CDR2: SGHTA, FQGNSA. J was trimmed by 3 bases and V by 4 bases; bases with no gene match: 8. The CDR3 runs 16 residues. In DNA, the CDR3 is TGTGCCAGCAGCTCGCTACTAGCGGGACCTAAAGAGACCCAGTACTTC. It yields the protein CASSSLLAGPKETQYF.

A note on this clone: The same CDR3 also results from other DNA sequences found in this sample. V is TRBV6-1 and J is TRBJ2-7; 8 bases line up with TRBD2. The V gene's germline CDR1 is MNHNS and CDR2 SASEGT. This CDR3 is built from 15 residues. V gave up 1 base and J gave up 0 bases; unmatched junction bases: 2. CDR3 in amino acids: CASSEGLAGSYEQYF. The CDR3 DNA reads TGTGCCAGCAGTGAAGGCCTAGCGGGCTCCTACGAGCAGTACTTC.

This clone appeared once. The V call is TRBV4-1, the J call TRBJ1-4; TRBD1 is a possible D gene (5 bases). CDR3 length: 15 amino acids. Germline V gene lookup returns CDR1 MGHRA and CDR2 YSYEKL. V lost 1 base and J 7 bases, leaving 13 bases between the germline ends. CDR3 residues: CASSQGRGGGEKLFF. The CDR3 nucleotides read TGCGCCAGCAGCCAAGGCCGGGGTGGGGGTGAAAAACTGTTTTTT.

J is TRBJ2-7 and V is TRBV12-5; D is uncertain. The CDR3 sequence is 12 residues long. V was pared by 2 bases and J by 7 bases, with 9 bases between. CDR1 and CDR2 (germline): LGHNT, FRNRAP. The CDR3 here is CASGLSHLEQYF. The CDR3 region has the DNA TGTGCTAGTGGTTTGTCTCACCTAGAGCAGTACTTC.

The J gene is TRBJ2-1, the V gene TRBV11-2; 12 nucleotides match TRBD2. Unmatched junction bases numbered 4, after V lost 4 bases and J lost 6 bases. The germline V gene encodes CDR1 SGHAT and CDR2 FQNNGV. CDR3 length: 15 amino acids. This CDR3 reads CASSYGLAGINEQFF. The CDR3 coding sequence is TGTGCCAGCAGCTACGGACTAGCGGGAATCAATGAGCAGTTCTTC.

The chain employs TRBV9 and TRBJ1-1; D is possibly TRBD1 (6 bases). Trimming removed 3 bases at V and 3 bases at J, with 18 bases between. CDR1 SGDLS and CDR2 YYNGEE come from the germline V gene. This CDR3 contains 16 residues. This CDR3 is CASSAPPGGADTEAFF. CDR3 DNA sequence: TGTGCCAGCAGCGCCCCCCCGGGGGGCGCGGACACTGAAGCTTTCTTT.

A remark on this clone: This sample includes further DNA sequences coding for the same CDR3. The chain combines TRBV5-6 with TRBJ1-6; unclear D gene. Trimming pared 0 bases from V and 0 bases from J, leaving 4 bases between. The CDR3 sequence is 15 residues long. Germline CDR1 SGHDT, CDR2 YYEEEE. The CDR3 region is CASSLAGSYNSPLHF. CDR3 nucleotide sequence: TGTGCCAGCAGCTTGGCCGGCTCCTATAATTCACCCCTCCACTTT.

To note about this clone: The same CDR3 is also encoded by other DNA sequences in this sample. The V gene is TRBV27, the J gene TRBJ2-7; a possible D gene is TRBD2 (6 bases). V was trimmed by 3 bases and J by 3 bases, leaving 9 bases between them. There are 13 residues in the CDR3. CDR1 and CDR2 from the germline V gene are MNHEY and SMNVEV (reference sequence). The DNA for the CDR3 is TGTGCCAGCAGTTTCGGGGGAAACTACGAGCAGTACTTC. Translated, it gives CASSFGGNYEQYF.

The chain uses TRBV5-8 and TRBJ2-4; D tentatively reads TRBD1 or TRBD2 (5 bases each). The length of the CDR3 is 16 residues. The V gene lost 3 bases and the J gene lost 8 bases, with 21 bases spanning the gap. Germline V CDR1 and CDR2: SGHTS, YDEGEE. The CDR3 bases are TGTGCCAGCAGCTCTAGGATCCGGGACCTTGTGGACATTCAGTACTTC. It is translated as CASSSRIRDLVDIQYF.

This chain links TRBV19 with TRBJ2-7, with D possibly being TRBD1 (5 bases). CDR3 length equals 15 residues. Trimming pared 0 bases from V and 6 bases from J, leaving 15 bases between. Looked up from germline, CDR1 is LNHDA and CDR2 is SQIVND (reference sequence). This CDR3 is CASSIDPGEGAEQYF. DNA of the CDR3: TGTGCCAGTAGTATAGATCCCGGAGAAGGGGCCGAGCAGTACTTC.

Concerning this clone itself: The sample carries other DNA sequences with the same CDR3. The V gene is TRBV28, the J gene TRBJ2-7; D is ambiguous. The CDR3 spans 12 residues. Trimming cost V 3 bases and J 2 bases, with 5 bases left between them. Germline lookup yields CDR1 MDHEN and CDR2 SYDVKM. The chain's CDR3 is CASSLPPYEQYF. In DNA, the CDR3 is TGTGCCAGCAGTTTGCCCCCCTACGAGCAGTACTTC.